One T cell receptor (beta chain) is described in this entry. Its specificity is unknown. This CDR3 contains 19 residues. Germline V gives CDR1 SGHTA, CDR2 FQGNSA. This sample is part of a study of CXCR3-negative and CXCR3-positive naive CD8 T cells. Study-wide points: Sequencing showed both naive subsets with comparably high diversity, and memory CD8+ cells much lower. Hydrophobicity was higher for TRB CDR3s found in CXCR3-positive naive cells than in CXCR3-negative naive cells. Naive subsets had comparable surface CD5, so TRB CDR3 properties gauged TCR strength.

All TRB cDNA libraries came from 5' RACE performed with UMI labels. No DNA is given; TCRdb re-called the 5' RACE reads and lists each CDR3 protein once. The table gives more than 80,000 distinct CDR3 sequences; the top ten clones make up around 0.4% of it. The sequenced sample consisted of naive CXCR3+ CD8+ T cells from blood. Subset: CD45RO-CCR7+CD27+CD95- naive CD8+ T cells expressing CXCR3 (TNR3+). The rearrangement joins TRBV7-2 to TRBJ2-3; TCRdb gives TRBD2 as the D gene, but with no DNA this cannot be confirmed. This TCR was recovered from a human donor in good health. Some clones in this sample may be carry-over from other donors' samples. This chain's CDR3 is CASSFTIRTSTPSTDTQYF. Filled out from reference TRBV7-2 and TRBJ2-3, the complete variable domain reads GAGVSQSPSNKVTEKGKDVELRCDPISGHTALYWYRQSLGQGLEFLIYFQGNSAPDKSGLPSDRFSAERTGGSVSTLTIQRTQQEDSAVYLCASSFTIRTSTPSTDTQYFGPGTRLTVL.